The rows below give T cell receptor beta chains drawn from one sample of a study of shared clonotypes between healthy human individuals. Using immunoSEQ multiplex PCR, the repertoire was profiled, and TCRdb retains in-frame clones only, with some absent. The sample yields 2 million to 2.5 million clones, around 95% seen once. Sequencing was done on a sample of naive CD4+ T cells sorted from blood. These receptor sequences come from a man between 18 and 29 years old in good health. Both conserved end residues are part of each CDR3. Clone size is shown for a subset of rows, as once, few, many or a class of expanded clone.

V	size	J	CDR3
TRBV28	NA	TRBJ2-4	CSCGGAAAKNIQYF
TRBV12-5	NA	TRBJ1-1	CASGLPGQGGVTEAFF
TRBV4-3	NA	TRBJ1-5	CASSQEVGGYQPQHF
TRBV27	once	TRBJ2-7	CASSPMEYTQREQYF
TRBV5-1	NA	TRBJ2-7	CASSWDRAEQYF
TRBV7-2	NA	TRBJ2-4	CASSLVFPQLAKNIQYF
TRBV29-1	NA	TRBJ2-7	CSTVRTGGEQYF
TRBV11-3	NA	TRBJ1-6	CASSSALRQSNNSPLHF
TRBV7-2	NA	TRBJ2-3	CASSTSNTQYF
TRBV18	once	TRBJ2-2	CASSPRRGNTGELFF
TRBV6-1	NA	TRBJ1-5	CASSENPGASQPQHF
TRBV10-3	NA	TRBJ2-5	CAISESGGGPGETQYF
TRBV5-1	once	TRBJ2-7	CASTGQSYEQYF
TRBV19	NA	TRBJ1-5	CASSIDKQGGNQPQHF
TRBV5-1	NA	TRBJ2-1	CASSPRADNEQFF
TRBV9	NA	TRBJ1-6	CASSRGFYNSPLHF
TRBV11-2	NA	TRBJ1-1	CASSPRTSSPLNTEAFF
TRBV20-1	NA	TRBJ2-7	CSARTIYEQYF
TRBV7-8	NA	TRBJ2-1	CASSLDGTMRQFF
TRBV25-1	NA	TRBJ1-4	CASTRGGVSTNEKLFF
TRBV13	NA	TRBJ2-1	CASSPPTGGLSDEQFF
TRBV9	NA	TRBJ1-1	CASSEGTGDTEAFF
TRBV7-6	NA	TRBJ1-1	CASSLGRQGAEAFF
TRBV30	once	TRBJ1-1	CAWSEKEGSVTEAFF
TRBV6-6	NA	TRBJ1-3	CASTSGGTIYF
TRBV2	NA	TRBJ2-7	CASSKVTTYEQYF
TRBV4-3	NA	TRBJ2-3	CASSQERDLVDTQYF
TRBV5-1	NA	TRBJ1-1	CASSSAGTPVIAEAFF
TRBV7-9	NA	TRBJ1-4	CASSREQGRKLFF
TRBV28	few	TRBJ1-5	CASSPTTGANNQPQHF
TRBV28	NA	TRBJ1-1	CASSRMDRARVGAFF
TRBV18	NA	TRBJ1-1	CASSLNQKEAFF
TRBV7-9	NA	TRBJ1-4	CASSHLEGGEKLFF
TRBV4-1	NA	TRBJ1-2	CASSPEGKYQTNYGYTF
TRBV6-5	NA	TRBJ2-1	CASSRLAGGYEQFF
TRBV7-2	NA	TRBJ1-1	CASSLLTGPEAFF
TRBV6-5	NA	TRBJ2-7	CASSYSPDRRYEQYF
TRBV11-2	NA	TRBJ1-4	CASSLPWTVATNEKLFF
TRBV2	NA	TRBJ2-7	CASSARYEQYF
TRBV5-1	NA	TRBJ1-5	CASSPTGGNSNQPQHF
TRBV28	once	TRBJ2-1	CASSKLTRDEQFF
TRBV4-3	NA	TRBJ2-7	CASSQEAPGVHEQYF
TRBV19	NA	TRBJ2-3	CASSLSGGRTGDTQYF
TRBV10-3	NA	TRBJ2-4	CAISSHDLRNIQYF
TRBV2	NA	TRBJ2-1	CASSDTQVQFF
TRBV11-2	NA	TRBJ2-3	CASSLGTKDTDTQYF
TRBV5-1	NA	TRBJ1-2	CASSLSQEVYGYTF
TRBV10-3	NA	TRBJ2-7	CAISPFSGLNEQYF
TRBV10-1	once	TRBJ2-7	CASSPGLAGSYEQYF